Below, 20 T cell receptor beta chains from the same sample are listed, as sequenced in a study of molecular identifiers for immune sequencing clone quantification. MiXCR, run by TCRdb on the PCR reads, gives a single entry per CDR3 protein. The data contain about 40,000 distinct CDR3 sequences, 15% to 20% of them singletons. Sequenced material: naive CD8+ T cells from blood, with Jurkat cell RNA spiked in. Subset given: FACS-sorted CD8+CD4-CCR7+CD45RA+ naive T cells. Every receptor here comes from a human donor in good health. Some libraries in this study had Jurkat cell RNA spiked in.

This clonotype was counted ten times or more. The chain combines TRBV4-2 with TRBJ1-6; D not certain. CDR1 LGHNA and CDR2 YNFKEQ come from the germline V gene. Trimming took off 0 bases at V and 10 bases at J, with 13 bases between the two ends. The length of the CDR3 is 15 residues. DNA of the CDR3: TGTGCCAGCAGCCAAGAACGGGGATCGGGCTCACCCCTCCACTTT. Translation: CASSQERGSGSPLHF.

This clonotype was seen repeatedly, ten times or more. This chain joins TRBV4-2 and TRBJ2-7; 10 nucleotides align to TRBD1. CDR3 length equals 16 residues. V shed 0 bases, J shed 5 bases, and the junction held 7 bases outside the gene matches. Per the germline V gene, CDR1 is LGHNA and CDR2 is YNFKEQ. The CDR3 DNA sequence: TGTGCCAGCAGCCAAGAACCCGGGACAGGGGACCACGAGCAGTACTTC. Protein sequence: CASSQEPGTGDHEQYF.

This clonotype was seen many times. The V gene is TRBV7-2, the J gene TRBJ1-5; a possible D gene is TRBD1 (6 bases). This CDR3 has 15 amino acids. CDR1 and CDR2 (germline): SGHTA, FQGNSA. V lost 5 bases and J 4 bases, leaving 15 bases between the germline ends. In DNA, the CDR3 is TGTGCCAGCAGCATGGACAGTTCCGGAAATCAGCCCCAGCATTTT. It translates to CASSMDSSGNQPQHF.

This clonotype was recorded at least ten times. J is TRBJ1-1 and V is TRBV10-2; 10 bases are a match to TRBD1. The junction had 7 bases not matched to a gene; V was cut back by 5 bases and J by 1 base. The CDR3 has 16 amino acids. The germline V gene encodes CDR1 WSHSY and CDR2 SAAADI. In DNA, the CDR3 is TGCGCCAGCAGTCCCGGGACAGGGGTTTGGAACACTGAAGCTTTCTTT. The encoded protein is CASSPGTGVWNTEAFF.

The table lists this clonotype with many counts. The gene calls are TRBV4-1 and TRBJ1-1, with 7 bases aligning to TRBD1. CDR3 length: 14 residues. J lost 5 bases, V lost 5 bases, and 8 bases had no gene match. CDR1 and CDR2 (germline): MGHRA, YSYEKL. The CDR3 sequence is CASSFRQGETEAFF. CDR3 nucleotides: TGCGCCAGCAGCTTCCGACAGGGAGAGACTGAAGCTTTCTTT.

Many counts were recorded for this clonotype. The rearrangement links TRBV4-3 to TRBJ2-7; the match to TRBD1 covers 10 bases. J lost 2 bases, V lost 1 base, and 5 bases had no gene match. Germline V gene data show CDR1 as LGHNA and CDR2 as YSLEER. The length of the CDR3 is 16 residues. Written as DNA, the CDR3 is TGCGCCAGCAGCCAAGGCCCCGGGACAGGGGCCTACGAGCAGTACTTC. Its translation: CASSQGPGTGAYEQYF.

There are many counts of this clonotype. V is TRBV5-6 and J is TRBJ2-7; D gene unclear. The CDR3 covers 15 residues. The germline CDR1 and CDR2 sequences are SGHDT and YYEEEE. V lost 0 bases, J lost 3 bases, and 13 bases lay in between. CDR3 region: CASSLEGRRRYEQYF. CDR3 DNA: TGTGCCAGCAGCTTGGAGGGTCGGCGGCGCTACGAGCAGTACTTC.

This clonotype came up many times. The chain links TRBV11-2 to TRBJ2-2, with 7 bases aligning to TRBD2. CDR3 length equals 14 residues. Germline V gives CDR1 SGHAT, CDR2 FQNNGV. The V and J ends lost 8 bases and 5 bases, in that order; junction bases with no gene match: 8. The CDR3 DNA is TGTGCCAGCTCCCGCGGGGGTTTGACCGGGGAGCTGTTTTTT. Its protein product is CASSRGGLTGELFF.

This clonotype has at least ten counts. This chain joins TRBV7-3 and TRBJ2-3; D call uncertain. The V end lost 8 bases, the J end lost 1 base, and 16 bases lay between the germline ends. Germline V gives CDR1 SGHTA, CDR2 FQGTGA. The CDR3 length is 15 residues. The CDR3: CASASGRGGTDTQYF. The CDR3 coding sequence is TGTGCCAGCGCATCGGGTCGCGGCGGCACAGATACGCAGTATTTT.

This clonotype was counted ten times or more. The rearrangement links TRBV9 to TRBJ2-7, with D perhaps assigned TRBD1 or TRBD2 (5 bases each). The V gene lost 0 bases and the J gene lost 0 bases, with 7 bases spanning the gap. The CDR3 is 14 amino acids. Germline V lookup: CDR1 SGDLS, CDR2 YYNGEE. The CDR3 reads CASSVGDDSYEQYF. CDR3 nucleotides: TGTGCCAGCAGCGTAGGGGACGACTCCTACGAGCAGTACTTC.

This clonotype was picked up many times. This sequence joins TRBV27 and TRBJ2-7; a weak D match, TRBD1 (5 bases). Trimming shortened V by 3 bases and J by 7 bases, and 13 bases separated the two germline ends. This CDR3 contains 13 residues. Germline V gene data show CDR1 as MNHEY and CDR2 as SMNVEV (reference sequence). CDR3 in DNA: TGTGCCAGCAGTTTTCAAGGGGCGGATGAGCAGTACTTC. It specifies CASSFQGADEQYF.

The rearrangement links TRBV9 to TRBJ2-7; 8 bases are shared with TRBD1. Unmatched junction bases numbered 12, after V lost 1 base and J lost 3 bases. This CDR3 comprises 17 residues. Germline V lookup: CDR1 SGDLS, CDR2 YYNGEE. This CDR3 is CASSVNGQGAMGYEQYF. CDR3 in DNA: TGTGCCAGCAGCGTAAACGGACAGGGCGCCATGGGCTACGAGCAGTACTTC.

At least ten counts were recorded for this clonotype. The chain recombines TRBV19 with TRBJ2-7, with unresolved D. Trimming left V 5 bases short and J 5 bases short, with 16 bases between. Germline lookup yields CDR1 LNHDA and CDR2 SQIVND (reference sequence). This CDR3 contains 14 residues. CDR3: CASSASIGLDEQYF. CDR3 nucleotide sequence: TGTGCCAGTAGTGCCAGCATCGGCCTTGACGAGCAGTACTTC.

This clonotype was picked up many times. V and J are TRBV7-3 and TRBJ2-6; D uncertain. Germline V CDR1 and CDR2: SGHTA, FQGTGA. Trimming removed 4 bases at V and 1 base at J, with 2 bases between. This CDR3 contains 13 residues. The DNA for the CDR3 is TGTGCCAGCAGCTCTTCTGGGGCCAACGTCCTGACTTTC. This sequence encodes CASSSSGANVLTF. Together with reference TRBV7-3 and TRBJ2-6, the CDR3 gives the full variable domain: GAGVSQTPSNKVTEKGKYVELRCDPISGHTALYWYRQSLGQGPEFLIYFQGTGAADDSGLPNDRFFAVRPEGSVSTLKIQRTERGDSAVYLCASSSSGANVLTFGAGSRLTVL.

This clonotype showed up many times. The V and J genes are TRBV5-5 and TRBJ2-3, with D hard to call. Trimming removed 2 bases from V and 5 bases from J, with 9 bases in between. The germline CDR1 and CDR2 sequences are SGHKS and YYEKEE (reference sequence). This CDR3 comprises 13 residues. This CDR3 is CASSFGLGDTQYF. The CDR3 nucleotides are TGTGCCAGCAGCTTCGGGTTGGGAGATACGCAGTATTTT.

The V call is TRBV7-9, the J call TRBJ2-7; 8 bases fit TRBD1. Germline V gene data show CDR1 as SEHNR and CDR2 as FQNEAQ (reference sequence). The ends lost 5 bases at V and 6 bases at J; junction bases unmatched: 6. CDR3 length equals 13 residues. Here the CDR3 reads CASSTGQVVEQYF. The CDR3 bases are TGTGCCAGCAGCACGGGACAGGTGGTCGAGCAGTACTTC.

Regarding this clonotype: A read error may explain this, as a much larger clone is one base away. This chain connects TRBV6-5 to TRBJ2-7, with D tentatively TRBD1 or TRBD2 (7 bases each). The germline V gene encodes CDR1 MNHEY and CDR2 SVGAGI. The CDR3 totals 14 residues. The DNA for the CDR3 is TGTGCCAGCAGAACACCCAGGGGGGGCTACAAGCAGTACTTC. Translating gives CASRTPRGGYKQYF.

This clonotype was counted at least ten times. This chain uses TRBV6-5 with TRBJ2-1; D ambiguous. Trimming stripped 6 bases from V and 3 bases from J, with 6 bases between. Germline CDR1 reads MNHEY; CDR2 reads SVGAGI. The CDR3 loop spans 12 amino acids. CDR3 loop: CASRSNYNEQFF. DNA for the CDR3: TGTGCCAGCAGGAGTAACTACAATGAGCAGTTCTTC.

This clonotype turned up a few times. This chain uses TRBV10-3 with TRBJ2-7; 7 bases are a match to TRBD1. Germline loops: CDR1 ENHRY, CDR2 SYGVKD. The V segment lost 2 bases and the J segment 3 bases; nucleotides outside the gene matches: 1. The CDR3 has 13 residues. The CDR3 nucleotides are TGTGCCATCAGTGAGAGGGACAGCTACGAGCAGTACTTC. This sequence encodes CAISERDSYEQYF.

CDR3 bases: TGTGCCAGCAGCTACCGACAGGGGGATCTAAATGAGCAGTTCTTC. Translating it yields CASSYRQGDLNEQFF. The V call is TRBV9, the J call TRBJ2-1; 9 bases are a match to TRBD1. The CDR3 runs to 15 residues. V lost 4 bases and J lost 7; bases outside the gene matches: 9. CDR1 SGDLS and CDR2 YYNGEE come from the germline V gene.